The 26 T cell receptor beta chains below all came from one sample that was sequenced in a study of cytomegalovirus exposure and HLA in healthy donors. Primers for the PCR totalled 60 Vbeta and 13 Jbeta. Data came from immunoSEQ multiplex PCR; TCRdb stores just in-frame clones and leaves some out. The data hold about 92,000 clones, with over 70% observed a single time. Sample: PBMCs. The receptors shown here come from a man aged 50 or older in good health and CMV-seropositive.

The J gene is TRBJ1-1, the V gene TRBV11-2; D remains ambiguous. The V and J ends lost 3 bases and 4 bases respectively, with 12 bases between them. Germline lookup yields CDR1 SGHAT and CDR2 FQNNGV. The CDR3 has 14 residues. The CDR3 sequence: CASSFSTLGTEAFF. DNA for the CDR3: TGTGCCAGCAGCTTCTCTACGCTAGGCACTGAAGCTTTCTTT.

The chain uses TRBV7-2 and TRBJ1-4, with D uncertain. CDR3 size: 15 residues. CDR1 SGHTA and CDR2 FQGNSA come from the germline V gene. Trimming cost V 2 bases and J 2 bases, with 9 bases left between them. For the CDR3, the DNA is TGTGCCAGCAGCTTACCCCGGAGTACTAATGAAAAACTGTTTTTT. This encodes CASSLPRSTNEKLFF.

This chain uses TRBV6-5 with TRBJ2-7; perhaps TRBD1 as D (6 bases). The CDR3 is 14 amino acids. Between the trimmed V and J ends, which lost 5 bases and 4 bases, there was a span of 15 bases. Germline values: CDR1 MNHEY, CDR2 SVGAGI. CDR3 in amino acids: CASSIQAGAYEQYF. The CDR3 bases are TGTGCCAGCAGTATCCAGGCAGGGGCGTACGAGCAGTACTTC.

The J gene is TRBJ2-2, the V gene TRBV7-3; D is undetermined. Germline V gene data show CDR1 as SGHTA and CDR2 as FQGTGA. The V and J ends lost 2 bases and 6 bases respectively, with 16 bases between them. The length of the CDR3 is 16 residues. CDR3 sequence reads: CASSLPGQGPSGELFF. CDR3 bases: TGTGCCAGCAGCTTACCTGGGCAAGGCCCTTCCGGGGAGCTGTTTTTT.

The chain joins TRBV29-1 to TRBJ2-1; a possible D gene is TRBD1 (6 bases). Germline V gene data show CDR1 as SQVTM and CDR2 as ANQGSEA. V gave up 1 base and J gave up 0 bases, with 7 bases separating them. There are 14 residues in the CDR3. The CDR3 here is CSVEGTASYNEQFF. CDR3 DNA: TGCAGCGTTGAAGGGACAGCCTCCTACAATGAGCAGTTCTTC.

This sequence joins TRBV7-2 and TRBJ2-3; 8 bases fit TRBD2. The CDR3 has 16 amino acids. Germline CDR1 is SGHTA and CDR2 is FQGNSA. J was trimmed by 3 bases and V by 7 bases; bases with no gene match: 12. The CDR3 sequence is CASTPISGDRTDTQYF. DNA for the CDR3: TGTGCCAGCACCCCAATTAGCGGGGACCGTACAGATACGCAGTATTTT.

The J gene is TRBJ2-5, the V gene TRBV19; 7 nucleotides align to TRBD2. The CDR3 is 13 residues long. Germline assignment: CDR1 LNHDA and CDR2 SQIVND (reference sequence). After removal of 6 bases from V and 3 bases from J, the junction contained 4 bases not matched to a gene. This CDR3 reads CASSMGGKETQYF. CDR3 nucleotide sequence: TGTGCCAGTAGCATGGGGGGGAAAGAGACCCAGTACTTC. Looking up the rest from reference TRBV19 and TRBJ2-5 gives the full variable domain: DGGITQSPKYLFRKEGQNVTLSCEQNLNHDAMYWYRQDPGQGLRLIYYSQIVNDFQKGDIAEGYSVSREKKESFPLTVTSAQKNPTAFYLCASSMGGKETQYFGPGTRLLVL.

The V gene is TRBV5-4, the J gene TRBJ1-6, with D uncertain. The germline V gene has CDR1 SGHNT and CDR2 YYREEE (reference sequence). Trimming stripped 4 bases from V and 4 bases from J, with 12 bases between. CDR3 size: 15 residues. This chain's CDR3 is CASSPTLDYNSPLHF. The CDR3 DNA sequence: TGTGCCAGCAGCCCAACTCTTGATTATAATTCACCCCTCCACTTT.

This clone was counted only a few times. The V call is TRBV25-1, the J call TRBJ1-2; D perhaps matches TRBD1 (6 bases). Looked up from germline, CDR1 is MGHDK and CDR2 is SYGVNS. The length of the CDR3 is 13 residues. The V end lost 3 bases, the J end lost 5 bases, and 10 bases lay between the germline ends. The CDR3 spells CASSDRGMYGYTF. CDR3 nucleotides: TGTGCCAGCAGTGATAGGGGGATGTATGGCTACACCTTC.

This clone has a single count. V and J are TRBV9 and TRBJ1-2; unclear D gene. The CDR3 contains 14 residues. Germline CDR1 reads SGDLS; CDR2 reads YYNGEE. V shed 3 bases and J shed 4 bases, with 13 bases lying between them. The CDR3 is CASSAPSGSYGYTF. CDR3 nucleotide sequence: TGTGCCAGCAGCGCTCCTAGCGGGAGCTATGGCTACACCTTC.

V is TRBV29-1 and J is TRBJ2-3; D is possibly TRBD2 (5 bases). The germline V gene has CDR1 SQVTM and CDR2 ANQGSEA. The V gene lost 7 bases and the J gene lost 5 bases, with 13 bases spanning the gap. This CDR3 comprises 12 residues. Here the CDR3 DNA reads TGCAGCGCCCTAGCAAGAGGAGATACGCAGTATTTT. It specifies CSALARGDTQYF.

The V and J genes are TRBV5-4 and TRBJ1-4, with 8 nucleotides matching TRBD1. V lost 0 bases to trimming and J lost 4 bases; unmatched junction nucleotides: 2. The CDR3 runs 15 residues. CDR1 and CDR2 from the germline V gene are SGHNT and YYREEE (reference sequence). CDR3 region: CASSLETGVNEKLFF. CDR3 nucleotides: TGTGCCAGCAGCTTGGAGACAGGGGTTAATGAAAAACTGTTTTTT.

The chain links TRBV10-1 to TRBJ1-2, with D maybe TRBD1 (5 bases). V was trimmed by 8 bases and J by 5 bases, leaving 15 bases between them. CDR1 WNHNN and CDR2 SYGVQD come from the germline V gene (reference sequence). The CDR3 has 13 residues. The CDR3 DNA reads TGCGCCAGCCAGGGAATACCCCCTTATGGCTACACCTTC. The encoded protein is CASQGIPPYGYTF.

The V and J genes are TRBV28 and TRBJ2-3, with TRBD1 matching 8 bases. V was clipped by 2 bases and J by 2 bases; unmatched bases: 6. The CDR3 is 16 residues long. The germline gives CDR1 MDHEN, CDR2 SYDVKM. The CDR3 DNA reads TGTGCCAGCAGTTTAACTGGGACAGGCCTCACAGATACGCAGTATTTT. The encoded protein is CASSLTGTGLTDTQYF.

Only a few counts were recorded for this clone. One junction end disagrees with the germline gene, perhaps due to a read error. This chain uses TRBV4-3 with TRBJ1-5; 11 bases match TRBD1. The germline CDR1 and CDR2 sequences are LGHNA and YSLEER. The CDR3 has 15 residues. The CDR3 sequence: CASSQGTGGIQPQNF. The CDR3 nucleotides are TGCGCCAGCAGCCAAGGGACAGGGGGCATTCAGCCCCAGAATTTT.

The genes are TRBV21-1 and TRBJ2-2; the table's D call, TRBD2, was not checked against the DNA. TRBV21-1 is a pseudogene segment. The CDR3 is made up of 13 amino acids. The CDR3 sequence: CASTPRGGGELFF. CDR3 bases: TGTGCCAGCACTCCACGGGGGGGCGGGGAGCTGTTTTTT.

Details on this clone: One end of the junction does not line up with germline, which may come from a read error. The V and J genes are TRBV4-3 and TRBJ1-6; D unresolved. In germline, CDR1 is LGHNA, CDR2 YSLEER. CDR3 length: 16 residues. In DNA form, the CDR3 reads TGCGCCAGCAGCCAAGAGTGGTTACTTCCCGGTTCACCCCTCAACTTT. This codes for CASSQEWLLPGSPLNF.

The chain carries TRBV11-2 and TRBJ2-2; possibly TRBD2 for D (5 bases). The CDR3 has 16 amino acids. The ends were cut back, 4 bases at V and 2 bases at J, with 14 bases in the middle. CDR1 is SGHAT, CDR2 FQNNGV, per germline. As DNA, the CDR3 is TGTGCCAGCAGCTCGATACCGGGAACCAACACCGGGGAGCTGTTTTTT. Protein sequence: CASSSIPGTNTGELFF.

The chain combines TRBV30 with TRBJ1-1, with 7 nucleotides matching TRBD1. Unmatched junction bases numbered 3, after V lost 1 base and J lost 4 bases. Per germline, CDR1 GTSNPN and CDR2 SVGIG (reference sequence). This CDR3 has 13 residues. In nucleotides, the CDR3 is TGTGCCTGGAGTGCCGACAGGGTCACTGAAGCTTTCTTT. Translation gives CAWSADRVTEAFF.

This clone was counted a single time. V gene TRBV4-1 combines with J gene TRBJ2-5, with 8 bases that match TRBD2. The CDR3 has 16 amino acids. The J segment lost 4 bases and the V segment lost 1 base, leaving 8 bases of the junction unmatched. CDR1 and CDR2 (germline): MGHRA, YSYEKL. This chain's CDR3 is CASSQGLGLVGETQYF. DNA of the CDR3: TGCGCCAGCAGCCAAGGGTTGGGACTAGTTGGAGAGACCCAGTACTTC.

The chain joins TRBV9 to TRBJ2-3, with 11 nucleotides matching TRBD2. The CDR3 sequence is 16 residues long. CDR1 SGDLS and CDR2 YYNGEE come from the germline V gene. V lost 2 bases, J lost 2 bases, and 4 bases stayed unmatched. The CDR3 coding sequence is TGTGCCAGCAGCGTCATAGCGGGGGGGATCACAGATACGCAGTATTTT. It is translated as CASSVIAGGITDTQYF.

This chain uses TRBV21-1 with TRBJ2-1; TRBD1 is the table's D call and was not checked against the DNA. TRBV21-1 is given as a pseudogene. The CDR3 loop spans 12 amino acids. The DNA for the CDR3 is TGTGCCAGCAGCAGCCCCAGGGTTCGGCGGTTCTTC. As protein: CASSSPRVRRFF.

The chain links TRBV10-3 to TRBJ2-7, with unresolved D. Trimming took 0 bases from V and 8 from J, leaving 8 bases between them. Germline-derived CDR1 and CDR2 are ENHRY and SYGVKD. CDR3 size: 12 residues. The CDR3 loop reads CAISESKYKQYF. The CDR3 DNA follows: TGTGCCATCAGTGAGTCGAAGTACAAGCAGTACTTC.

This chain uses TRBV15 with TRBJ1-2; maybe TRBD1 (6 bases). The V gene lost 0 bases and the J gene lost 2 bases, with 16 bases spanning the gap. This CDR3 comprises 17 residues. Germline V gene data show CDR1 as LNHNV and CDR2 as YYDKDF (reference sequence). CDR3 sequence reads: CATSRDRPGGWNYGYTF. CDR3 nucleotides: TGTGCCACCAGCAGAGATCGTCCTGGGGGCTGGAACTATGGCTACACCTTC.

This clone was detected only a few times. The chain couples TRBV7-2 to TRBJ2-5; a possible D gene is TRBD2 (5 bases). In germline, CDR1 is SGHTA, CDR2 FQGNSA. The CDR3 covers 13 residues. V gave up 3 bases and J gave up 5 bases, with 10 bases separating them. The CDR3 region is CASSFHWEETQYF. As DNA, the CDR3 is TGTGCCAGCAGCTTCCACTGGGAGGAGACCCAGTACTTC.

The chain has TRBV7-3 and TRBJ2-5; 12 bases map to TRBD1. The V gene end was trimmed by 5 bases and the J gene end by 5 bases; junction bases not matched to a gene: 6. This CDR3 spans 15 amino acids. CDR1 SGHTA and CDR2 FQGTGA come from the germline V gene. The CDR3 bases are TGTGCCAGCAGCCTCTCCGGGACAGGGGGCGAGACCCAGTACTTC. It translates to CASSLSGTGGETQYF.